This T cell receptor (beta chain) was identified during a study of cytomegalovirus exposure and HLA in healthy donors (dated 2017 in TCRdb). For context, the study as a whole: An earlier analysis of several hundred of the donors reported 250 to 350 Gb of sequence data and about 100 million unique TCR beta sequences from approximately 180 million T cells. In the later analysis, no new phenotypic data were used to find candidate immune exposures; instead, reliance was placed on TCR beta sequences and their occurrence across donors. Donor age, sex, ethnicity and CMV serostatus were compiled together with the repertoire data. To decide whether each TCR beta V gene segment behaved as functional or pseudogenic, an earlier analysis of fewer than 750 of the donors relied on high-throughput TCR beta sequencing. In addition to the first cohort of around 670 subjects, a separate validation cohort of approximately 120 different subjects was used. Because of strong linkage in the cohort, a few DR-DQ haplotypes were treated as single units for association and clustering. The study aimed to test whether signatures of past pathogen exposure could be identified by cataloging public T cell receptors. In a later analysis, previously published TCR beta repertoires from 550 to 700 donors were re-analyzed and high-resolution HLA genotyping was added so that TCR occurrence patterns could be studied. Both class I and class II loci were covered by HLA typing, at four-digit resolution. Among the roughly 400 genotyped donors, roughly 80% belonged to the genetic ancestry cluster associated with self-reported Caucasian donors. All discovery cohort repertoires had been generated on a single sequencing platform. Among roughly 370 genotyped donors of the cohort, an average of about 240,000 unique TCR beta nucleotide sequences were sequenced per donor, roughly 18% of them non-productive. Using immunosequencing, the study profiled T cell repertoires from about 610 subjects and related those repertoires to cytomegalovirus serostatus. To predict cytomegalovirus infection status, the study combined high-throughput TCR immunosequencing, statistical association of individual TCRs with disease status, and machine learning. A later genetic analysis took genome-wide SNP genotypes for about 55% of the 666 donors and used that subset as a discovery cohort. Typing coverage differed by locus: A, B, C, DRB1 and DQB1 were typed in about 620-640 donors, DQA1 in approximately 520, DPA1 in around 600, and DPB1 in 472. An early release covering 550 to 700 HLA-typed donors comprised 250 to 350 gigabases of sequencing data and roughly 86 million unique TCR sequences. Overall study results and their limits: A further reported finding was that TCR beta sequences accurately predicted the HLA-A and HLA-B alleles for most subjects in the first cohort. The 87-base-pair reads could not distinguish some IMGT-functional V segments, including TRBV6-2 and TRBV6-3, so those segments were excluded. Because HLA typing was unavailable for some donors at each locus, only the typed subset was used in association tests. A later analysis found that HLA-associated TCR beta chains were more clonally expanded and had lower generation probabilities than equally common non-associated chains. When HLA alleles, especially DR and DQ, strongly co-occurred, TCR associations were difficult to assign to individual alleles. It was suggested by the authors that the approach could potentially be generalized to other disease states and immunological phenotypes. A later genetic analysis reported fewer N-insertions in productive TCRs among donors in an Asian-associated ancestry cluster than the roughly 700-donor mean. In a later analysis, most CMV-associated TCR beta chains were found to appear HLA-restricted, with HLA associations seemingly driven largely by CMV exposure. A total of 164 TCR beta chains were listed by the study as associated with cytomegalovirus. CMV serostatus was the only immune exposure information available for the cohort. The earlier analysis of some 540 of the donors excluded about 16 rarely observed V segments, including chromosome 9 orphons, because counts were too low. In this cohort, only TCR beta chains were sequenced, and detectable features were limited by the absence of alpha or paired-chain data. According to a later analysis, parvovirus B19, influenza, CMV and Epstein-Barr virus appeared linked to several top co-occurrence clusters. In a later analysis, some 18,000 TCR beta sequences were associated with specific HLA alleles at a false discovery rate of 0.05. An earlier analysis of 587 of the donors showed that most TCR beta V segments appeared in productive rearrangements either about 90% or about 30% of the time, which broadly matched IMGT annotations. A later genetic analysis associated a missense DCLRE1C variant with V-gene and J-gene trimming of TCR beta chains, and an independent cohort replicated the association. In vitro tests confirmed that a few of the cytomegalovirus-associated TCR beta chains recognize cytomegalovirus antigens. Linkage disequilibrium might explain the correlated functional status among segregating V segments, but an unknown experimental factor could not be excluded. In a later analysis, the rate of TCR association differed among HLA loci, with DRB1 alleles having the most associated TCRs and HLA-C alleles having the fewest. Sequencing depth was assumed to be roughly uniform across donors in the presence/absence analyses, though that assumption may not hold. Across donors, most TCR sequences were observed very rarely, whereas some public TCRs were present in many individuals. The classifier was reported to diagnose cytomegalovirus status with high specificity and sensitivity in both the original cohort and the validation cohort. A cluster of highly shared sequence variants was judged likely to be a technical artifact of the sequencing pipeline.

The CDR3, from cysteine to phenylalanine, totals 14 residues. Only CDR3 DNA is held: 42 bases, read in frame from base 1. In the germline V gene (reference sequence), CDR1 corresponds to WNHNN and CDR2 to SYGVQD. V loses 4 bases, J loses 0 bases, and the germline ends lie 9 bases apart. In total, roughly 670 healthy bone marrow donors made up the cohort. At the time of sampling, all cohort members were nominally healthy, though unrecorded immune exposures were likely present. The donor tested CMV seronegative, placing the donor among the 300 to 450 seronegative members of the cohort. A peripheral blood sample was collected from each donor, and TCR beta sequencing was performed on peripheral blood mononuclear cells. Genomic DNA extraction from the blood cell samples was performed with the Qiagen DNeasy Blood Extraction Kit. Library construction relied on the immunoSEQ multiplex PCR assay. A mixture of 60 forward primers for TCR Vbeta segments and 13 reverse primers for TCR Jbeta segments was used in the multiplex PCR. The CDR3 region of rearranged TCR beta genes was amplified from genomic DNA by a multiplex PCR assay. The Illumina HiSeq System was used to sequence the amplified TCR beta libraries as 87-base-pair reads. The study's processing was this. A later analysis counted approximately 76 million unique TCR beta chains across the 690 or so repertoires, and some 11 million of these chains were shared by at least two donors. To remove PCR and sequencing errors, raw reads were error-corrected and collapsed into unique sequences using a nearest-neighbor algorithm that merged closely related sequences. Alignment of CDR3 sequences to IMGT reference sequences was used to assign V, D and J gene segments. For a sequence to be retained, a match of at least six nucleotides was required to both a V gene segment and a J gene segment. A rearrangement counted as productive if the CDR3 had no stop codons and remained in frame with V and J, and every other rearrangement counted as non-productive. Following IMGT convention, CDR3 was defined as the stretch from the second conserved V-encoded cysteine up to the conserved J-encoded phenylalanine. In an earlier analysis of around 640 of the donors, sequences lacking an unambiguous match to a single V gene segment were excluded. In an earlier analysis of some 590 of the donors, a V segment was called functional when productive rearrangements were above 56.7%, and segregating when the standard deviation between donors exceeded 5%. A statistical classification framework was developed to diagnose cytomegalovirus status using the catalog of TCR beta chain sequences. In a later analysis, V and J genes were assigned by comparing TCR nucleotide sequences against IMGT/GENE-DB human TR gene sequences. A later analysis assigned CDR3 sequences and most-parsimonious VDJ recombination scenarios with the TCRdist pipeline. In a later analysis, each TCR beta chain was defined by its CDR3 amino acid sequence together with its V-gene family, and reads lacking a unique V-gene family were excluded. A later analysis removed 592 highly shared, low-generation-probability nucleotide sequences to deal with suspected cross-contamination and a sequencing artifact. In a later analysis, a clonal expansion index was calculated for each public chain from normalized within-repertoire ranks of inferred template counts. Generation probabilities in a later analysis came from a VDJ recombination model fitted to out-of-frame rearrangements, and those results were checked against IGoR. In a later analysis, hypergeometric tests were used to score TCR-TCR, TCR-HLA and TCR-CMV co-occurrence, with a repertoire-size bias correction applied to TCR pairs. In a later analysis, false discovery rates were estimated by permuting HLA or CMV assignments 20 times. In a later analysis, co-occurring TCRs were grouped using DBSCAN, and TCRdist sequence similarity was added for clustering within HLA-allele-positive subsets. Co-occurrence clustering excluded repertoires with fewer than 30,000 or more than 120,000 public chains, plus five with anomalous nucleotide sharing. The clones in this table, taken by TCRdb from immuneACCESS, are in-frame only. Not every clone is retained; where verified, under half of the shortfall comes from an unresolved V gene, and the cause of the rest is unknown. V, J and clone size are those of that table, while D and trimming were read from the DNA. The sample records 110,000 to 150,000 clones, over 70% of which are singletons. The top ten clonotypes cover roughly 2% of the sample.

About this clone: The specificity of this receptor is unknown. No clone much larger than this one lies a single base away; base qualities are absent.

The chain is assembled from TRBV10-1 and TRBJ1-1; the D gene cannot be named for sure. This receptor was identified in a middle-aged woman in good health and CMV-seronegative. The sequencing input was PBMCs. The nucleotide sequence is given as TGCGCCAGCAGTGCCGGAGGATTGAACACTGAAGCTTTCTTT. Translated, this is CASSAGGLNTEAFF.